One and the same sample provided the 18 T cell receptor beta chains below, sequenced in a study of blood T cells in healthy people across ages. Next came a second PCR, run for about 7 to 12 cycles, which used a sample-barcoded 5' primer along with a J-beta primer mix. TCRdb reanalysed the 5' RACE reads using MiXCR and keeps one entry per CDR3 protein. Counted here are about 1.4 million distinct CDR3 sequences, 45% to 70% occurring once; the ten biggest clones make up over 6.5%. The source material was blood. Receptors were obtained from a man younger than 35 in good health.

The chain has TRBV12-3 or TRBV12-4 and TRBJ2-3; either TRBD1 or TRBD2 may fit D (5 bases each). V lost 6 bases, J lost 2 bases, and 21 bases lay in between. The CDR3 consists of 17 residues. The CDR3 sequence: CASSLPVGDLLTDTQYF. The CDR3 DNA follows: TGTGCCAGCAGCCTTCCTGTGGGGGACCTTCTCACAGATACGCAGTATTTT.

The chain uses TRBV4-2 and TRBJ2-1; 8 bases match TRBD2. This CDR3 comprises 17 residues. CDR1 and CDR2 (germline): LGHNA, YNFKEQ. V shed 0 bases and J 1 base; nucleotides not matched to a gene: 5. The CDR3 protein is CASSQETGGGSYNEQFF. The CDR3 DNA reads as TGTGCCAGCAGCCAAGAGACCGGGGGGGGGTCCTACAATGAGCAGTTCTTC.

The chain uses TRBV20-1 and TRBJ2-1; 8 nucleotides match TRBD2. Per germline, CDR1 DFQATT and CDR2 SNEGSKA (reference sequence). Unmatched junction bases numbered 3, after V lost 6 bases and J lost 2 bases. CDR3 length: 13 residues. CDR3 nucleotide sequence: TGCAGTGCCTCTAGCGGGCCCTACAATGAGCAGTTCTTC. Residues: CSASSGPYNEQFF.

This chain links TRBV11-2 with TRBJ2-7; TRBD1 matches 11 bases. CDR1 is SGHAT, CDR2 FQNNGV, per germline. The V segment lost 3 bases and the J segment 6 bases; nucleotides outside the gene matches: 10. The CDR3 is 16 amino acids. The CDR3 DNA sequence: TGTGCCAGCAGCTTTCCGGGACAGGGGGATACTGGCGAGCAGTACTTC. This codes for CASSFPGQGDTGEQYF.

The gene calls are TRBV11-2 and TRBJ2-5; 12 bases match TRBD2. V was clipped by 5 bases and J by 5 bases; unmatched bases: 6. Germline lookup yields CDR1 SGHAT and CDR2 FQNNGV. The CDR3 has 15 residues. The CDR3 DNA sequence: TGTGCCAGCAGCCCCGGACTAGCGGGGAGGGAGACCCAGTACTTC. The encoded protein is CASSPGLAGRETQYF.

In its sample, this clonotype was seen a few times. The gene calls are TRBV2 and TRBJ1-5; 8 bases line up with TRBD1. CDR1 SNHLY and CDR2 FYNNEI come from the germline V gene. V lost 0 bases, J lost 4 bases, and 8 bases stayed unmatched. The length of the CDR3 is 17 residues. The CDR3 loop reads CASSEASLDRANQPQHF. CDR3 nucleotides: TGTGCCAGCAGTGAAGCCTCTCTGGACAGGGCAAATCAGCCCCAGCATTTT.

This clonotype was observed a few times. V usage is TRBV4-3 and J usage is TRBJ2-1, with D perhaps given as TRBD1 or TRBD2 (5 bases each). The germline CDR1 and CDR2 sequences are LGHNA and YSLEER. This CDR3 is built from 13 residues. V lost 1 base to trimming and J lost 9 bases, with 10 bases between them. CDR3 in DNA: TGCGCCAGCAGCCAAGGAACCGGGGCTGAGCAGTTCTTC. Its translation: CASSQGTGAEQFF.

As concerns this clonotype: Just one base apart from a much larger clone, this may be a read error. J is TRBJ1-4 and V is TRBV5-1; D may be TRBD1 (5 bases). The V gene lost 1 base and the J gene lost 8 bases, with 12 bases spanning the gap. The CDR3 covers 14 residues. Germline loops: CDR1 SGHRS, CDR2 YFSETQ. CDR3 DNA sequence: TGCGCCAGCAGCTTGCTAGGGAGGGACGAAAAACTGTTTTTT. Its translation: CASSLLGRDEKLFF. Variable domain in full (rest from reference TRBV5-1 and TRBJ1-4): KAGVTQTPRYLIKTRGQQVTLSCSPISGHRSVSWYQQTPGQGLQFLFEYFSETQRNKGNFPGRFSGRQFSNSRSEMNVSTLELGDSALYLCASSLLGRDEKLFFGSGTQLSVL.

The V call is TRBV12-3 or TRBV12-4, the J call TRBJ2-3; TRBD1 might be the D (6 bases). V lost 5 bases, J lost 1 base, and 13 bases lay in between. The CDR3 loop spans 15 amino acids. CDR3 nucleotide sequence: TGTGCCAGCAGTGGCAACAGGGACGGCACAGATACGCAGTATTTT. Encoded protein: CASSGNRDGTDTQYF.

The V call is TRBV28, the J call TRBJ2-7; 9 bases align to TRBD1. CDR1 MDHEN and CDR2 SYDVKM come from the germline V gene. This CDR3 comprises 16 residues. Losses at the gene ends were 3 bases for V and 3 bases for J; bases not matched to a gene: 9. The CDR3 DNA sequence: TGTGCCAGCAGTTTTTGGAAGGGACAGGGATTCTACGAGCAGTACTTC. Its translation is CASSFWKGQGFYEQYF.

This clonotype was observed a handful of times. The gene calls are TRBV6-1 and TRBJ2-7; tentative D call: TRBD1 (5 bases). The CDR3 has 14 residues. The germline gives CDR1 MNHNS, CDR2 SASEGT. V lost 1 base to trimming and J lost 4 bases, with 11 bases between them. CDR3 bases: TGTGCCAGCAGTGAAGGACAGAGTTCTTACGAGCAGTACTTC. Protein: CASSEGQSSYEQYF.

This sequence joins TRBV20-1 and TRBJ2-3; D unclear. The CDR3 spans 14 residues. Germline V gives CDR1 DFQATT, CDR2 SNEGSKA (reference sequence). V lost 4 bases and J 0 bases, leaving 11 bases between the germline ends. In nucleotides, the CDR3 is TGCAGTGCTACGATATCGTGGAGCACAGATACGCAGTATTTT. It is translated as CSATISWSTDTQYF.

The chain carries TRBV7-2 and TRBJ2-7; D not resolved. Deletions cut 4 bases from V and 3 bases from J, with 13 bases between. The germline V gene has CDR1 SGHTA and CDR2 FQGNSA. This CDR3 spans 14 amino acids. The CDR3 DNA reads as TGTGCCAGCAGCTCGACTTCTGCCTACTACGAGCAGTACTTC. Translating it yields CASSSTSAYYEQYF.

This clonotype was counted ten times or more. The V call is TRBV15, the J call TRBJ2-1; D is possibly TRBD2 (5 bases). The V gene lost 8 bases and the J gene lost 5 bases, with 19 bases spanning the gap. The CDR3 contains 15 residues. The V gene's germline CDR1 is LNHNV and CDR2 YYDKDF (reference sequence). As DNA, the CDR3 is TGTGCCACCCAACCTGGACTGGGAACCCACAATGAGCAGTTCTTC. Amino acid sequence: CATQPGLGTHNEQFF.

In DNA form, the CDR3 reads TGTGCCAGCAGTCAGGGACTAGCGGGGACCACCGGGGAGCTGTTTTTT. This sequence encodes CASSQGLAGTTGELFF. V and J are TRBV11-2 and TRBJ2-2; TRBD2 agrees at 13 bases. J lost 4 bases, V lost 6 bases, and 5 bases had no gene match. From germline, CDR1 is SGHAT and CDR2 FQNNGV. This CDR3 region has 16 residues.

The gene calls are TRBV7-8 and TRBJ2-6; no firm D call. Germline V gene sequence: CDR1 SGHVS, CDR2 FQNEAQ. The CDR3 has 16 residues. Trimming removed 0 bases from V and 0 bases from J, with 6 bases in between. The CDR3 DNA follows: TGTGCCAGCAGCTTAGCGGGGTACTCTGGGGCCAACGTCCTGACTTTC. Residues: CASSLAGYSGANVLTF.

This clonotype was seen many times. V and J are TRBV27 and TRBJ2-7; no reliable D call. Trimming stripped 3 bases from V and 1 base from J, with 7 bases between. Germline CDR1 is MNHEY and CDR2 is SMNVEV (reference sequence). This CDR3 is built from 13 residues. The CDR3 region has the DNA TGTGCCAGCAGTTTCCGCGAATCCTACGAGCAGTACTTC. Residues: CASSFRESYEQYF.

The J gene is TRBJ2-5, the V gene TRBV27; tentatively, D is TRBD1 (5 bases). V lost 2 bases, J lost 2 bases, and 9 bases lay in between. Germline V gives CDR1 MNHEY, CDR2 SMNVEV (reference sequence). CDR3 length equals 14 residues. Written as DNA, the CDR3 is TGTGCCAGCAGTTTAGGGGCCAGGCAAGAGACCCAGTACTTC. It is translated as CASSLGARQETQYF.